This is a list of T cell receptor beta chains from one sample in a study of blood T cell repertoires in COVID-19. Repertoires were generated with immunoSEQ multiplex PCR, while TCRdb's copy carries only in-frame clones and drops some. The sample holds roughly 150,000 clones; 70% to 90% are singletons and the top ten take roughly 8.4%. The sample taken for sequencing was peripheral blood. The origin of the receptors is a woman aged 80 or over with COVID-19, enrolled during active disease. CDR3s include the opening cysteine and the closing phenylalanine or tryptophan. D genes are given only for firm matches. The size of a clone is reported for some rows only, either as once, few or many, or as a class for expanded clones.

>TRBD2|TRBJ2-2|NA|TRBV9
TGTGCCAGCAGCGTAGGGGCGGGAGGGCCATTCGGGGAGCTGTTTTTT
CASSVGAGGPFGELFF
>NA|TRBJ1-4|few|TRBV6-2/TRBV6-3
TGTGCCAGCAGTTTCCGGGACACCGTCATCGGAAAACTGTTTTTT
CASSFRDTVIGKLFF
>NA|TRBJ1-1|NA|TRBV6-1
TGTGCCAGCAGTGAATCCCCAGGAGGGGTCACTGAAGCTTTCTTT
CASSESPGGVTEAFF
>NA|TRBJ1-2|NA|TRBV6-5
TGTGCCAGCAGTTATAGGGGGGGCGAGAATGGCTACACCTTC
CASSYRGGENGYTF
>TRBD1|TRBJ1-1|NA|TRBV11-1
TGTGCCAGCAGCCAAGGACAGGGGGCCACTGAAGCTTTCTTT
CASSQGQGATEAFF
>TRBD1|TRBJ2-7|NA|TRBV3-1/TRBV3-2
TGTGCCAGCAGCCGGCAGGGGGTCTACGAGCAGTACTTC
CASSRQGVYEQYF
>NA|TRBJ1-5|NA|TRBV28
TGTGCCAGCAGTTTCAGGTTAAATCAGCCCCAGCATTTT
CASSFRLNQPQHF
>NA|TRBJ2-3|NA|TRBV11-2
TGTGCCAGCAGCCAGATAGATACGCAGTATTTT
CASSQIDTQYF
>TRBD1|TRBJ2-5|NA|TRBV7-6
TGTGCCAGCAGCCAAACCGGGACAGGGAAAGAGACCCAGTACTTC
CASSQTGTGKETQYF
>TRBD2|TRBJ2-1|NA|TRBV27
TGTGCCAGCAGTTTTCTCCCACCGGCTAGCGGTTACAATGAGCAGTTCTTC
CASSFLPPASGYNEQFF
>NA|TRBJ2-7|once|TRBV25-1
TGTGCCAGCTCGGCAGGGGGGACCTACGAGCAGTACTTC
CASSAGGTYEQYF
>TRBD2|TRBJ2-1|few|TRBV4-2
TGTGCCAGCAGCCACGCTTCCGGGACTAGCGGGGGGCTGAGCTCCTACAATGAGCAGTTCTTC
CASSHASGTSGGLSSYNEQFF
>NA|TRBJ1-3|NA|TRBV27
TGTGCCACCAATAGGGGTTTCCGCGGAAACACCATATATTTT
CATNRGFRGNTIYF
>NA|TRBJ1-1|NA|TRBV14
TGTGCCAGCAGGCCAAGAGAATTCTCCACTGAAGCTTTCTTT
CASRPREFSTEAFF
>NA|TRBJ1-2|NA|TRBV11-2
TGTGCCAGCAGCCCCCTACAGGAACGCGGAAGAGCTAACTATGGCTACACCTTC
CASSPLQERGRANYGYTF
>NA|TRBJ1-2|NA|TRBV5-6
TGTGCCAGCAGCATGAAGACAGGAAACTATGGCTACACCTTC
CASSMKTGNYGYTF
>TRBD1|TRBJ1-1|NA|TRBV9
TGTGCCAGCAGCGTGAGCGGTAGACAGGGTATGAACACTGAAGCTTTCTTT
CASSVSGRQGMNTEAFF
>NA|TRBJ1-1|NA|TRBV7-9
TGTGCCAGCAGCTTAGGCGAGATTGAAGCTTTCTTT
CASSLGEIEAFF
>TRBD1|TRBJ1-6|NA|TRBV18
TGTGCCAGCTCGCCGGGACAGGGGTTTAGACCCCTCCACTTT
CASSPGQGFRPLHF
>NA|TRBJ2-6|NA|TRBV6-6
TGTGCCAGCAGCACAGGAAATGGGGCCAACGTCCTGACTTTC
CASSTGNGANVLTF
>TRBD1|TRBJ1-2|NA|TRBV7-8
TGTGCCAGCAGCCAGAGGGACAGCTACTACACCTTC
CASSQRDSYYTF
>NA|TRBJ2-7|NA|TRBV5-1
TGCGCCAGCAGCCTAGGAGGGGCTGACGAGCAGTACTTC
CASSLGGADEQYF
>NA|TRBJ1-1|NA|TRBV7-2
TGTGCCAGCAGCTCTTATTACTCAGAAGCTTTCTTT
CASSSYYSEAFF
>TRBD1|TRBJ2-5|NA|TRBV9
TGTGCCAGCAGCGTAGGACAGGGTCTTTGGGAGACCCAGTACTTC
CASSVGQGLWETQYF
>TRBD1|TRBJ1-5|once|TRBV27
TGTGCCAGCGCGTCAGGGGGTAGCAATCAGCCCCAGCATTTT
CASASGGSNQPQHF
>NA|TRBJ2-4|NA|TRBV6-5
TGTGCCAGCAAGTCCGGTTCGCTAGCCAAAAACATTCAGTACTTC
CASKSGSLAKNIQYF
>TRBD1|TRBJ2-7|NA|TRBV27
TGTGCCAGCAGTTTATCCCTCGGACAGGGCTACGAGCAGTACTTC
CASSLSLGQGYEQYF
>NA|TRBJ1-1|NA|TRBV5-1
TGCGCCAGCAGCTTGGAGGACTTGGCCACAGAAGCTTTCTTT
CASSLEDLATEAFF
>NA|TRBJ1-1|NA|TRBV29-1
TGCAGCGTTGAAGGGACCAGGGGCGCGAGGACTGAAGCTTTCTTT
CSVEGTRGARTEAFF
>NA|TRBJ1-1|few|TRBV3-1/TRBV3-2
TGTGCCAGCAGAGACTTGAACACTGAAGCTTTCTTT
CASRDLNTEAFF
>NA|TRBJ2-2|NA|TRBV27
TGTGCCAGCAGCCAGTTTGTGACTCACTCAGCCACCGGGGAGCTGTTTTTT
CASSQFVTHSATGELFF
>NA|TRBJ2-3|once|TRBV7-8
TGTGCCAGCAGCAGAGGAACTAGGCAGAGCACAGATACGCAGTATTTT
CASSRGTRQSTDTQYF
>TRBD2|TRBJ2-5|NA|TRBV10-1
TGCGCCAGCAGTGAGTCGATATCCCCCGCGGGAGCCCAGTACTTC
CASSESISPAGAQYF
>NA|TRBJ2-5|NA|TRBV19
TGTGCCAGTCACGCAGGGCGACGTACGGAGACCCAGTACTTC
CASHAGRRTETQYF
>TRBD1|TRBJ1-5|NA|TRBV19
TGTGCCAGTAGCACCGGGACAGGGGTAAATCAGCCCCAGCATTTT
CASSTGTGVNQPQHF
>TRBD1|TRBJ2-5|few|TRBV7-6
TGTGCCAGCAGCTTCGGACAGGGGGCAAAAGAGACCCAGTACTTC
CASSFGQGAKETQYF
>NA|TRBJ2-1|few|TRBV2
TGTGCCAGCAGTCAGGGGCATTTCAATGAGCAGTTCTTC
CASSQGHFNEQFF
>TRBD1|TRBJ1-1|NA|TRBV7-6
TGTGCCAGCAGCTTAAGGGGGCAAGAAGTCGCTGAAGCTTTCTTT
CASSLRGQEVAEAFF
>NA|TRBJ1-3|once|TRBV7-8
TGTGCCAGCAGCTTAGGGTTTCGGGGGGAGGGAAACACCATATATTTT
CASSLGFRGEGNTIYF
>NA|TRBJ2-1|NA|TRBV7-8
TGTGCCAGCACCCCTGAGGGAGGCAGGGAGCGATACAATGAGCAGTTCTTC
CASTPEGGRERYNEQFF
>TRBD2|TRBJ2-5|NA|TRBV5-4
TGTGCCAGCAGCTTGTGGGCTAGCGGGAGTAGGTGGGAGACCCAGTACTTC
CASSLWASGSRWETQYF
>NA|TRBJ2-7|NA|TRBV27
TGTGCCAGCAGTCCACCCGGCAGGGGCCGGGCTTACGAGCAGTACTTC
CASSPPGRGRAYEQYF
>NA|TRBJ1-1|NA|TRBV3-1/TRBV3-2
TGTGCCAGCAGCCAGCCCGGGTACGCCACTGAAGCTTTCTTT
CASSQPGYATEAFF
>TRBD1|TRBJ2-7|NA|TRBV6-5
TGTGCCAGCAGTCAGCAGGGGGCGTACGAGCAGTACTTC
CASSQQGAYEQYF
>NA|TRBJ1-6|NA|TRBV10-3
TGTGCCATCAGTGAAACTCAGGGAGGGTCACCCCTCCACTTT
CAISETQGGSPLHF
>TRBD1|TRBJ1-1|NA|TRBV6-5
TGTGCCAGCAGCCTGGGACAGGGGAGAGAGGCTTTCTTT
CASSLGQGREAFF